This T cell receptor (beta chain) was recorded in a study of untreated major depressive disorder. General study findings and limits: Compared with controls, depressed patients showed more TRBV05-01 (Vbeta 5.1) usage in CD4+ T cells.

Details on this clone: Antigen unknown.

Measured with immunoSEQ multiplex PCR; TCRdb has only the in-frame clones, and not every one. Of under 30,000 clones in the sample, 91% were seen once. Each donor gave around 30 ml of EDTA blood. The V gene lost 2 bases and the J gene lost 0 bases, with 5 bases spanning the gap. The germline CDR1 and CDR2 sequences are MNHNS and SASEGT. The length of the CDR3 is 14 residues. J is TRBJ1-3 and V is TRBV6-1; D is undetermined. The clonotype originates from a woman between 25 and 40 years old with major depressive disorder. Material: CD4+ T cells from PBMCs. CDR3: CASSEKYSGNTIYF. The CDR3 DNA reads as TGTGCCAGCAGTGAAAAGTACTCTGGAAACACCATATATTTT.